This T cell receptor (beta chain) was profiled in a study of T cell responses to AZD1222 COVID-19 vaccine. General observations from the study: Clonal diversity may have been underestimated, and the donors were mostly white British, with more females than males. Increases in Spike-specific TCR breadth and depth were seen after two AZD1222 doses.

This table comes from immunoSEQ multiplex PCR, and its TCRdb copy is limited to in-frame clones, with some not included. The specimen's table records about 140,000 clones. A note on this clone: Antigen unknown.

Between the trimmed V and J ends, which lost 0 bases and 9 bases, there was a span of 12 bases. This CDR3 has 14 amino acids. Germline V gives CDR1 MNHNY, CDR2 SVGAGI (reference sequence). The rearrangement uses TRBV6-6 and TRBJ2-1; either TRBD1 or TRBD2 may fit D (5 bases each). The receptor's source is an adult in good health. Sequenced sample: peripheral blood. CDR3 region: CASSYSAGATEQFF. CDR3 DNA: TGTGCCAGCAGTTACTCAGCCGGGGCAACTGAGCAGTTCTTC.